This T cell receptor beta chain was observed in a study of CD8 T cells in Susac syndrome. The CDR3 has 12 amino acids. Trimming shortened V by 7 bases and J by 4 bases, and 13 bases separated the two germline ends. Germline-derived CDR1 and CDR2 are SQVTM and ANQGSEA. When the RNA was reverse transcribed, random hexamers were used with an input of about 0.5 to 1 ug. Each CDR3 protein is one row after TCRdb ran MiXCR on the immunoSEQ multiplex PCR reads. The data show some 260,000 distinct CDR3 sequences, 90% to 95% seen once. This chain connects TRBV29-1 to TRBJ1-1; a possible D gene is TRBD1 (5 bases). The sample was CD4+ T cells from PBMCs. The clonotype comes from a human donor with multiple sclerosis. The CDR3: CSGRWGSTEAFF. CDR3 coding DNA: TGCAGCGGGAGGTGGGGGAGCACTGAAGCTTTCTTT.